This is a list of T cell receptor beta chains from one sample in a study of blood T cell repertoires in COVID-19. Repertoires were generated with immunoSEQ multiplex PCR, while TCRdb's copy carries only in-frame clones and drops some. The sample has some 45,000 clones, about 91% seen once. Material: peripheral blood. These receptors all come from a man between 60 and 75 years old with active COVID-19. Each CDR3 is given with its conserved first and last residue. A D gene is named only where the DNA matches it firmly. Size tells how often a clone was seen (once, few, many) or the class of an expanded clone, and some rows leave it out.

cdr3_aa: CASSLFSSGYTF
cdr3_nt: TGTGCCAGCAGCTTATTTTCGTCCGGCTACACCTTC
cdr3_length: 12
j_call: TRBJ1-2
v_call: TRBV11-2
d_call: .
clone_size: .

cdr3_aa: CASRSAASDTQYF
cdr3_nt: TGTGCCAGCCGTAGCGCTGCCTCAGATACGCAGTATTTT
cdr3_length: 13
j_call: TRBJ2-3
v_call: TRBV2
d_call: .
clone_size: .

cdr3_aa: CASSLEGNRDYGEQFF
cdr3_nt: TGCGCCAGCAGCTTGGAGGGAAACCGGGACTACGGTGAGCAGTTCTTC
cdr3_length: 16
j_call: TRBJ2-1
v_call: TRBV5-1
d_call: TRBD2
clone_size: .

cdr3_aa: CASSVGRRRGYTF
cdr3_nt: TGTGCCAGCAGCGTAGGTCGCAGGCGTGGCTACACCTTC
cdr3_length: 13
j_call: TRBJ1-2
v_call: TRBV9
d_call: .
clone_size: .

cdr3_aa: CASSTGTSGSFYNEQFF
cdr3_nt: TGCGCCAGCAGCACCGGGACTAGCGGGAGTTTCTACAATGAGCAGTTCTTC
cdr3_length: 17
j_call: TRBJ2-1
v_call: TRBV5-1
d_call: TRBD2
clone_size: few

cdr3_aa: CASSPDRAGIQYF
cdr3_nt: TGTGCCAGCAGTCCGGACAGGGCGGGCATTCAGTACTTC
cdr3_length: 13
j_call: TRBJ2-4
v_call: TRBV6-5
d_call: TRBD1
clone_size: .

cdr3_aa: CATSDFGGARTGELFF
cdr3_nt: TGTGCCACCAGTGATTTTGGCGGGGCGCGCACCGGGGAGCTGTTTTTT
cdr3_length: 16
j_call: TRBJ2-2
v_call: TRBV24-1
d_call: .
clone_size: .

cdr3_aa: CAISAPGTAYNEQFF
cdr3_nt: TGTGCCATCAGTGCTCCCGGGACAGCCTACAATGAGCAGTTCTTC
cdr3_length: 15
j_call: TRBJ2-1
v_call: TRBV10-3
d_call: TRBD1
clone_size: .

cdr3_aa: CASSLAAGNQPQHF
cdr3_nt: TGTGCCAGCAGCTTAGCGGCAGGGAATCAGCCCCAGCATTTT
cdr3_length: 14
j_call: TRBJ1-5
v_call: TRBV7-9
d_call: .
clone_size: .

cdr3_aa: CASSYHERGARNTQYF
cdr3_nt: TGTGCCAGCAGTTACCACGAGCGGGGGGCGAGGAATACGCAGTATTTT
cdr3_length: 16
j_call: TRBJ2-3
v_call: TRBV6-2/TRBV6-3
d_call: TRBD2
clone_size: .

cdr3_aa: CAISESGQGGDEQYF
cdr3_nt: TGTGCCATCAGTGAATCGGGACAGGGAGGTGACGAGCAGTACTTC
cdr3_length: 15
j_call: TRBJ2-7
v_call: TRBV10-3
d_call: TRBD1
clone_size: .

cdr3_aa: CASSEFGDGTTTYEQYF
cdr3_nt: TGTGCCAGCAGTGAATTTGGGGACGGGACAACTACCTACGAGCAGTACTTC
cdr3_length: 17
j_call: TRBJ2-7
v_call: TRBV2
d_call: .
clone_size: medium-sized

cdr3_aa: CASSLGSMAGGNTQYF
cdr3_nt: TGCGCCAGCAGCTTGGGTTCCATGGCAGGGGGAAATACGCAGTATTTT
cdr3_length: 16
j_call: TRBJ2-3
v_call: TRBV5-1
d_call: TRBD1
clone_size: .

cdr3_aa: CASSLGGTGFDYGYTF
cdr3_nt: TGTGCCAGCAGTTTAGGGGGGACAGGGTTCGACTATGGCTACACCTTC
cdr3_length: 16
j_call: TRBJ1-2
v_call: TRBV27
d_call: TRBD1
clone_size: .

cdr3_aa: CASSPVAGGGQDEQFF
cdr3_nt: TGTGCCAGCAGCCCCGTAGCGGGAGGTGGGCAGGATGAGCAGTTCTTC
cdr3_length: 16
j_call: TRBJ2-1
v_call: TRBV11-2
d_call: TRBD2
clone_size: .

cdr3_aa: CASTPGRGSYNSPLHF
cdr3_nt: TGTGCCAGCACCCCGGGTCGGGGATCCTATAATTCACCCCTCCACTTT
cdr3_length: 16
j_call: TRBJ1-6
v_call: TRBV11-2
d_call: .
clone_size: .

cdr3_aa: CASTFGGSTEAFF
cdr3_nt: TGTGCCAGCACTTTCGGGGGGAGCACTGAAGCTTTCTTT
cdr3_length: 13
j_call: TRBJ1-1
v_call: TRBV25-1
d_call: .
clone_size: .

cdr3_aa: CASSEGQGIKYEQYF
cdr3_nt: TGTGCCAGCAGCGAGGGACAGGGGATAAAGTACGAGCAGTACTTC
cdr3_length: 15
j_call: TRBJ2-7
v_call: TRBV5-4
d_call: TRBD1
clone_size: .

cdr3_aa: CASTRGYGETQYF
cdr3_nt: TGTGCCAGCACCCGGGGATACGGAGAGACCCAGTACTTC
cdr3_length: 13
j_call: TRBJ2-5
v_call: TRBV12-3/TRBV12-4
d_call: .
clone_size: .

cdr3_aa: CASTPTGTDTQYF
cdr3_nt: TGTGCCAGTACCCCGACAGGCACAGATACGCAGTATTTT
cdr3_length: 13
j_call: TRBJ2-3
v_call: TRBV19
d_call: .
clone_size: .

cdr3_aa: CASSSPRIGAYGYTF
cdr3_nt: TGTGCCAGCAGTTCCCCCAGGATCGGTGCCTATGGCTACACCTTC
cdr3_length: 15
j_call: TRBJ1-2
v_call: TRBV28
d_call: .
clone_size: .

cdr3_aa: CASSTGLAGGSDEQFF
cdr3_nt: TGTGCCAGCTCCACAGGACTAGCGGGGGGCAGCGATGAGCAGTTCTTC
cdr3_length: 16
j_call: TRBJ2-1
v_call: TRBV18
d_call: TRBD2
clone_size: .

cdr3_aa: CASSFAEQGEGNEQFF
cdr3_nt: TGTGCCAGCAGTTTCGCGGAACAGGGGGAAGGGAATGAGCAGTTCTTC
cdr3_length: 16
j_call: TRBJ2-1
v_call: TRBV5-4
d_call: TRBD1
clone_size: .

cdr3_aa: CASSLGPGGNEKLFF
cdr3_nt: TGCGCCAGCAGCTTGGGGCCGGGAGGAAATGAAAAACTGTTTTTT
cdr3_length: 15
j_call: TRBJ1-4
v_call: TRBV5-1
d_call: .
clone_size: .

cdr3_aa: CASSFRGVHTEAFF
cdr3_nt: TGTGCCAGCAGCTTTCGGGGAGTACACACTGAAGCTTTCTTT
cdr3_length: 14
j_call: TRBJ1-1
v_call: TRBV7-9
d_call: .
clone_size: .

cdr3_aa: CASRDRPSYEQYF
cdr3_nt: TGTGCCAGCAGGGACAGGCCCTCCTACGAGCAGTACTTC
cdr3_length: 13
j_call: TRBJ2-7
v_call: TRBV2
d_call: TRBD1
clone_size: .

cdr3_aa: CASSPSSGRVYEQYF
cdr3_nt: TGTGCCAGCAGCCCCTCTAGCGGGAGAGTGTACGAGCAGTACTTC
cdr3_length: 15
j_call: TRBJ2-7
v_call: TRBV7-3
d_call: TRBD2
clone_size: .

cdr3_aa: CASSKEASGGKETQYF
cdr3_nt: TGTGCCAGCAGCAAAGAGGCTAGCGGGGGCAAAGAGACCCAGTACTTC
cdr3_length: 16
j_call: TRBJ2-5
v_call: TRBV21-1
d_call: .
clone_size: .

cdr3_aa: CASSLGATYEQYF
cdr3_nt: TGTGCCAGCAGTTTAGGCGCAACCTACGAGCAGTACTTC
cdr3_length: 13
j_call: TRBJ2-7
v_call: TRBV12-3/TRBV12-4
d_call: .
clone_size: .

cdr3_aa: CASSITGGSTDTQYF
cdr3_nt: TGTGCCAGTAGTATAACGGGAGGAAGCACAGATACGCAGTATTTT
cdr3_length: 15
j_call: TRBJ2-3
v_call: TRBV19
d_call: TRBD2
clone_size: .

cdr3_aa: CASSIAGGGQPQHF
cdr3_nt: TGTGCCAGTAGTATTGCGGGGGGAGGTCAGCCCCAGCATTTT
cdr3_length: 14
j_call: TRBJ1-5
v_call: TRBV19
d_call: .
clone_size: .

cdr3_aa: CARGAQRGYNEQFF
cdr3_nt: TGTGCCAGGGGGGCACAGCGGGGGTACAATGAGCAGTTCTTC
cdr3_length: 14
j_call: TRBJ2-1
v_call: TRBV2
d_call: TRBD2
clone_size: .

cdr3_aa: CASSQGGEQTQYF
cdr3_nt: TGTGCCAGCAGCCAAGGGGGCGAGCAGACCCAGTACTTC
cdr3_length: 13
j_call: TRBJ2-5
v_call: TRBV3-1/TRBV3-2
d_call: .
clone_size: .

cdr3_aa: CASSHRTGDTGELFF
cdr3_nt: TGTGCCAGCAGCCATCGGACAGGCGACACCGGGGAGCTGTTTTTT
cdr3_length: 15
j_call: TRBJ2-2
v_call: TRBV3-1/TRBV3-2
d_call: TRBD1
clone_size: .

cdr3_aa: CASSQHGSNEKLFF
cdr3_nt: TGTGCCAGCAGCCAACACGGGAGTAATGAAAAACTGTTTTTT
cdr3_length: 14
j_call: TRBJ1-4
v_call: TRBV11-1
d_call: .
clone_size: .

cdr3_aa: CASSTGSGELFF
cdr3_nt: TGTGCTAGCAGCACAGGGTCCGGGGAGCTGTTTTTT
cdr3_length: 12
j_call: TRBJ2-2
v_call: TRBV7-7
d_call: .
clone_size: .

cdr3_aa: CASSFFRDSYNEQFF
cdr3_nt: TGTGCCAGCAGCTTTTTCCGAGACAGCTACAATGAGCAGTTCTTC
cdr3_length: 15
j_call: TRBJ2-1
v_call: TRBV7-8
d_call: .
clone_size: .

cdr3_aa: CASPPPFQRGGHNEQFF
cdr3_nt: TGTGCTAGTCCCCCCCCCTTCCAGCGGGGAGGCCACAATGAGCAGTTCTTC
cdr3_length: 17
j_call: TRBJ2-1
v_call: TRBV12-5
d_call: TRBD2
clone_size: .

cdr3_aa: CASTRIAGGEQFF
cdr3_nt: TGTGCCAGCACCCGAATAGCGGGTGGTGAGCAGTTCTTC
cdr3_length: 13
j_call: TRBJ2-1
v_call: TRBV7-2
d_call: TRBD2
clone_size: .

cdr3_aa: CATSDFERSGQYF
cdr3_nt: TGTGCCACCAGTGATTTTGAGAGAAGCGGGCAGTACTTC
cdr3_length: 13
j_call: TRBJ2-7
v_call: TRBV24-1
d_call: .
clone_size: .

cdr3_aa: CASSSQWGPDTQYF
cdr3_nt: TGTGCCAGCAGCTCGCAATGGGGCCCAGATACGCAGTATTTT
cdr3_length: 14
j_call: TRBJ2-3
v_call: TRBV7-6
d_call: .
clone_size: .

cdr3_aa: CASSYPGTRAGTQYF
cdr3_nt: TGTGCCAGCAGTTACCCCGGGACTCGGGCCGGAACCCAGTACTTC
cdr3_length: 15
j_call: TRBJ2-5
v_call: TRBV6-6
d_call: .
clone_size: once